These 23 T cell receptor beta chains were sequenced from one sample in a study of vaccination and CD4 T cells after COVID-19. Cultured CD4+ T cell DNA was sequenced using the Oncomine TCR Beta short-read assay. Using its own MiXCR run on the PCR reads, TCRdb lists one record per CDR3 protein. The sample has more than 20,000 distinct CDR3 sequences, 65% to 80% seen once. Antigen specificity for these receptors is unknown. Noted treatment: approximately 9-day PBMC culture with coronavirus spike peptide pools or control peptides (ViraFEST assay). Sequences were obtained from CD4+ T cells from blood, cultured in vitro. The receptors shown here come from a human donor who had recovered from COVID-19.

This chain connects TRBV10-2 to TRBJ1-2, with TRBD1 matching 8 bases. This CDR3 region has 15 residues. The germline V gene encodes CDR1 WSHSY and CDR2 SAAADI. The J segment lost 4 bases and the V segment lost 6 bases, leaving 10 bases of the junction unmatched. CDR3 residues: CASRGQEEVRYGYTF. Here the CDR3 DNA reads TGCGCCAGCAGGGGACAGGAGGAAGTCCGCTATGGCTACACCTTC.

The gene calls are TRBV28 and TRBJ2-4; D might be TRBD1 (6 bases). Germline CDR1 is MDHEN and CDR2 is SYDVKM. V dropped 6 bases and J dropped 6 bases, with 15 bases sitting between them. CDR3 length: 14 residues. The CDR3: CASSPDSPINIQYF. CDR3 nucleotide sequence: TGTGCCAGCAGCCCGGACAGCCCAATAAACATTCAGTACTTC.

The count of this clonotype is one. V usage is TRBV14 and J usage is TRBJ2-1, with TRBD2 matching 10 bases. The CDR3 covers 15 residues. The V gene's germline CDR1 is SGHDN and CDR2 FVKESK. V shed 5 bases and J 4 bases; nucleotides not matched to a gene: 5. CDR3 DNA sequence: TGTGCCAGCAGCGCACTAGCGGGGTATTACAATGAGCAGTTCTTC. It specifies CASSALAGYYNEQFF.

This chain uses TRBV5-4 with TRBJ1-6, with 7 bases aligning to TRBD1. Germline CDR1 and CDR2: SGHNT and YYREEE (reference sequence). This CDR3 contains 14 residues. Trimming removed 4 bases from V and 8 bases from J; junction bases left unmatched: 6. The CDR3 DNA reads TGTGCCAGCAGCACGGAGGGGGCCGATTCACCCCTCCACTTT. Translating gives CASSTEGADSPLHF. Variable domain in full (rest from reference TRBV5-4 and TRBJ1-6): ETGVTQSPTHLIKTRGQQVTLRCSSQSGHNTVSWYQQALGQGPQFIFQYYREEENGRGNFPPRFSGLQFPNYSSELNVNALELDDSALYLCASSTEGADSPLHFGNGTRLTVT.

The V call is TRBV7-9, the J call TRBJ1-2; no reliable D call. The ends were cut back, 5 bases at V and 8 bases at J, with 24 bases in the middle. This CDR3 has 16 amino acids. Germline CDR1 reads SEHNR; CDR2 reads FQNEAQ (reference sequence). The DNA for the CDR3 is TGTGCCAGCAGCCCAACTCGAGGAGGCAGAAGTGTAGGCTACACCTTC. It translates to CASSPTRGGRSVGYTF.

V and J are TRBV5-1 and TRBJ2-7; tentatively, D is TRBD1 (5 bases). Germline assignment: CDR1 SGHRS and CDR2 YFSETQ. Trimming removed 4 bases from V and 2 bases from J, with 10 bases in between. The CDR3 is 13 residues long. The chain's CDR3 is CASSVDTPYEQYF. For the CDR3, the DNA is TGCGCCAGCAGCGTGGACACGCCCTACGAGCAGTACTTC. Full variable domain (rest looked up from reference TRBV5-1 and TRBJ2-7): KAGVTQTPRYLIKTRGQQVTLSCSPISGHRSVSWYQQTPGQGLQFLFEYFSETQRNKGNFPGRFSGRQFSNSRSEMNVSTLELGDSALYLCASSVDTPYEQYFGPGTRLTVT.

V is TRBV20-1 and J is TRBJ2-3, with 10 bases identical to TRBD2. With V trimmed by 0 bases and J by 1 base, 7 bases remained unmatched. The CDR3 sequence is 17 residues long. Germline values: CDR1 DFQATT, CDR2 SNEGSKA (reference sequence). CDR3 region: CSARDFTGTSGTDTQYF. CDR3 DNA sequence: TGCAGTGCTAGAGATTTTACGGGGACTAGCGGCACAGATACGCAGTATTTT.

The chain combines TRBV7-2 with TRBJ2-5; 12 nucleotides line up with TRBD2. The junction had 4 bases not matched to a gene; V was cut back by 2 bases and J by 0 bases. The CDR3 has 17 amino acids. Germline CDR1 reads SGHTA; CDR2 reads FQGNSA. The CDR3 bases are TGTGCCAGCAGCTTAACTAGCGGGGGGCGGTACCAAGAGACCCAGTACTTC. Protein: CASSLTSGGRYQETQYF.

The genes are TRBV18 and TRBJ1-1, with D maybe TRBD1 (6 bases). Germline V gene sequence: CDR1 KGHSH, CDR2 LQKENI. V lost 5 bases, J lost 4 bases, and 17 bases lay in between. This CDR3 has 15 amino acids. CDR3 nucleotides: TGTGCCAGCTCAGCCGAACGGAGGGGGGGCACTGAAGCTTTCTTT. Encoded protein: CASSAERRGGTEAFF.

The V and J genes are TRBV20-1 and TRBJ2-1, with D possibly being TRBD1 or TRBD2 (5 bases each). CDR3 length equals 16 residues. Looked up from germline, CDR1 is DFQATT and CDR2 is SNEGSKA (reference sequence). The V end was cut by 5 bases, the J end by 8 bases, with 25 bases between. CDR3 nucleotides: TGCAGTGCTCCTGGCGCCCCGGGACGGATCTGGGATGAGCAGTTCTTC. As protein: CSAPGAPGRIWDEQFF.

A few counts support this clonotype. The chain employs TRBV27 and TRBJ2-7; either TRBD1 or TRBD2 may fit D (5 bases each). V dropped 2 bases and J dropped 6 bases, with 11 bases sitting between them. Per the germline V gene, CDR1 is MNHEY and CDR2 is SMNVEV (reference sequence). This CDR3 has 13 residues. The CDR3 coding sequence is TGTGCCAGCAGTTTACCTGGGGGATCCGAGCAGTACTTC. It yields the protein CASSLPGGSEQYF.

The chain employs TRBV24-1 and TRBJ2-3, with a possible D match to TRBD2 (5 bases). The germline V gene has CDR1 KGHDR and CDR2 SFDVKD. The CDR3 covers 14 residues. V lost 6 bases, J lost 2 bases, and 11 bases lay in between. The DNA of the CDR3 is TGTGCCACCAGTCGGGGTGTTAACACAGATACGCAGTATTTT. Protein product: CATSRGVNTDTQYF.

This clonotype was observed once. The CDR3 reads CASRGTQAGAYEQYF. The CDR3 DNA is TGTGCCAGCAGGGGCACACAGGCCGGGGCCTACGAGCAGTACTTC. The V and J genes are TRBV2 and TRBJ2-7; the D gene could be TRBD1 or TRBD2 (5 bases each). This CDR3 is built from 15 residues. CDR1 and CDR2 (germline): SNHLY, FYNNEI. Trimming took off 6 bases at V and 2 bases at J, with 17 bases between the two ends.

This rearrangement joins TRBV6-1 to TRBJ2-3; unclear D gene. Looked up from germline, CDR1 is MNHNS and CDR2 is SASEGT. V lost 6 bases, J lost 0 bases, and 13 bases lay in between. The CDR3 is 15 residues long. Written as DNA, the CDR3 is TGTGCCAGCAGGCTACAGCGCTCTAGCACAGATACGCAGTATTTT. As protein: CASRLQRSSTDTQYF.

The gene calls are TRBV6-2 or TRBV6-3 and TRBJ1-1; D gene unclear. CDR1 MNHEY and CDR2 SVGEGT come from the germline V gene. Trimming took off 4 bases at V and 1 base at J, with 10 bases between the two ends. This CDR3 is 14 amino acids long. This chain's CDR3 is CASSLAAGNTEAFF. In DNA form, the CDR3 reads TGTGCCAGCAGTTTGGCGGCGGGGAACACTGAAGCTTTCTTT.

The chain joins TRBV24-1 to TRBJ2-5, with 7 bases that match TRBD1. Germline assignment: CDR1 KGHDR and CDR2 SFDVKD. J gave up 3 bases and V 3 bases, and 3 bases lay outside the gene matches. CDR3 size: 14 residues. The CDR3 sequence: CATSDGGQEETQYF. CDR3 in DNA: TGTGCCACCAGTGATGGTGGACAGGAAGAGACCCAGTACTTC.

V usage is TRBV11-2 and J usage is TRBJ1-1; D perhaps matches TRBD1 (5 bases). The ends were cut back, 5 bases at V and 2 bases at J, with 15 bases in the middle. CDR1 and CDR2 (germline): SGHAT, FQNNGV. This CDR3 spans 15 amino acids. This chain's CDR3 is CASSPGTGFNTEAFF. In nucleotides, the CDR3 is TGTGCCAGCAGCCCCGGGACGGGCTTTAACACTGAAGCTTTCTTT.

The rearrangement links TRBV5-1 to TRBJ2-3; D assignment may be TRBD1 or TRBD2 (6 bases each). Per germline, CDR1 SGHRS and CDR2 YFSETQ. The CDR3 length is 14 residues. Deletions cut 4 bases from V and 4 bases from J, with 13 bases between. Here the CDR3 DNA reads TGCGCCAGCAGCCAGTCCGGGGGCGCAGATACGCAGTATTTT. Protein: CASSQSGGADTQYF.

This clonotype was observed a few times. The chain carries TRBV11-2 and TRBJ1-1, with D maybe TRBD1 (6 bases). V lost 6 bases and J 0 bases, leaving 14 bases between the germline ends. Per germline, CDR1 SGHAT and CDR2 FQNNGV. CDR3 size: 15 residues. CDR3 nucleotides: TGTGCCAGCAGTAAACCAGGGGTCTTGAACACTGAAGCTTTCTTT. Translated: CASSKPGVLNTEAFF.

V is TRBV6-2 or TRBV6-3 and J is TRBJ2-1; 10 nucleotides line up with TRBD2. With 7 bases clipped from V and 9 bases from J, the junction kept 6 bases outside the gene matches. CDR3 length equals 13 residues. Germline V lookup: CDR1 MNHEY, CDR2 SVGEGT. CDR3 coding DNA: TGTGCCAGCACCGACCAGCGGGAGGGTGAGCAGTTCTTC. It specifies CASTDQREGEQFF.

The chain is built from TRBV11-3 and TRBJ2-2; 9 positions agree with TRBD1. The J segment lost 7 bases and the V segment lost 5 bases, leaving 11 bases of the junction unmatched. This CDR3 contains 16 residues. The germline gives CDR1 SGHNT, CDR2 YENEEA. The CDR3 protein is CASSPYGTGRNGELFF. For the CDR3, the DNA is TGTGCCAGCAGCCCCTACGGGACAGGGCGGAACGGGGAGCTGTTTTTT.

The chain couples TRBV6-2 or TRBV6-3 to TRBJ2-3; 7 nucleotides agree with TRBD1. The CDR3 length is 14 residues. Trimming took 0 bases from V and 6 from J; bases not matched to a gene: 3. Looked up from germline, CDR1 is MNHEY and CDR2 is SVGEGT. The CDR3 DNA follows: TGTGCCAGCAGTTACTCGACAGGGCGGGATACGCAGTATTTT. Residues: CASSYSTGRDTQYF.

The chain links TRBV20-1 to TRBJ2-4; 10 bases fit TRBD2. In germline, CDR1 is DFQATT, CDR2 SNEGSKA (reference sequence). The CDR3 has 19 residues. The trim removed 5 bases at V and 0 bases at J, leaving 16 bases unmatched. CDR3: CSASRTSGGTLRAKNIQYF. DNA for the CDR3: TGCAGTGCTTCCCGGACTAGCGGAGGGACACTACGAGCCAAAAACATTCAGTACTTC.